This TCR beta chain comes out of a study of persistence of HIV-infected CD4 T cells. Study-wide context: Median time on suppressive ART was over six years.

The libraries were made with immunoSEQ version 4 in survey mode. Using immunoSEQ multiplex PCR, the repertoire was profiled, and TCRdb retains in-frame clones only, with some absent. The sample lists about 37,000 clones, approximately 86% seen once, with about 1.3% in the top ten. Nonspecific anti-CD3/anti-CD28 bead stimulation represents the broad CD4+ T cell repertoire. CD4+ T cells upregulating both CD40 ligand and CD69 were sorted as responding cells. Adults with HIV-1 started suppressive ART while chronically infected. Stimulated PBMCs had first been depleted of CD8+ T cells. Anti-CD28/CD49d costimulation, CD40-blocking antibody and enfuvirtide were given to CD8-depleted PBMCs for roughly 20 hours. As for this clone: Its antigen is unidentified.

The clonotype comes from an adult man with HIV who was CMV-seropositive. The sample consisted of CD4+ T cells sorted from PBMCs after roughly 18-hour stimulation, taken from a patient who received antiretroviral therapy.

In DNA, the CDR3 is TGTGCCAGTAGTATTCGCTTTTACAGGCCGTCGGGGGTCACCATATATTTT. This codes for CASSIRFYRPSGVTIYF. The chain couples TRBV19 to TRBJ1-3, with a possible D match to TRBD1 (5 bases). The V gene lost 3 bases and the J gene lost 9 bases, with 24 bases spanning the gap. CDR1 LNHDA and CDR2 SQIVND come from the germline V gene (reference sequence). The CDR3 sequence is 17 residues long.